A single sample is the source of the 23 T cell receptor beta chains below, sequenced in a study of T cell repertoires in cytomegalovirus infection. TCRdb reprocessed the reads with MiXCR, giving one entry per CDR3 protein. The sample consists of about 310,000 distinct CDR3 sequences, approximately 10% of them appearing once. The sample was PBMCs. These receptors were taken from a human donor in good health (CMV status not recorded). Some clones in this sample may be carry-over from other donors' samples.

This clonotype was found many times. The V gene is TRBV27, the J gene TRBJ1-2, with 9 nucleotides matching TRBD1. Germline assignment: CDR1 MNHEY and CDR2 SMNVEV (reference sequence). The CDR3 is 14 amino acids. V was clipped by 4 bases and J by 4 bases; unmatched bases: 4. The CDR3 DNA reads TGTGCCAGCAGTTCCGGGACAGGGTTCTATGGCTACACCTTC. Translated, it gives CASSSGTGFYGYTF.

This clonotype was counted ten times or more. The V call is TRBV29-1, the J call TRBJ2-1; possibly TRBD1 for D (6 bases). V lost 2 bases to trimming and J lost 7 bases, with 12 bases between them. CDR3 length: 13 amino acids. Germline CDR1 is SQVTM and CDR2 is ANQGSEA. The CDR3 nucleotides read TGCAGCGTTGAAACGGACAGACCTAATGAGCAGTTCTTC. It specifies CSVETDRPNEQFF.

The rearrangement links TRBV20-1 to TRBJ2-1; 8 bases are shared with TRBD2. Germline-derived CDR1 and CDR2 are DFQATT and SNEGSKA (reference sequence). V lost 0 bases to trimming and J lost 0 bases; unmatched junction nucleotides: 4. This CDR3 region has 16 residues. The DNA of the CDR3 is TGCAGTGCTAGAGATCTAGCGGGTTCCTCCTACAATGAGCAGTTCTTC. It encodes CSARDLAGSSYNEQFF.

A note on this clonotype: With a much larger clone just one base away, this may be a read error. V and J are TRBV12-3 or TRBV12-4 and TRBJ1-1, with unresolved D. This CDR3 contains 10 residues. V lost 8 bases and J 4 bases, leaving 5 bases between the germline ends. CDR3 amino acids: CASGCTEAFF. In DNA form, the CDR3 reads TGTGCCAGCGGGTGCACTGAAGCTTTCTTT.

In this sample, this clonotype turned up many times. V and J are TRBV28 and TRBJ1-2; TRBD1 aligns across 12 bases. Germline V gene sequence: CDR1 MDHEN, CDR2 SYDVKM. The CDR3 consists of 16 residues. V lost 5 bases, J lost 4 bases, and 8 bases stayed unmatched. Here the CDR3 DNA reads TGTGCCAGCAGTCCCGGGACAGGGGGCTGGGGCTATGGCTACACCTTC. It codes for CASSPGTGGWGYGYTF.

The table lists this clonotype with many counts. The J gene is TRBJ2-3, the V gene TRBV7-2; TRBD2 is a possible D gene (5 bases). Germline assignment: CDR1 SGHTA and CDR2 FQGNSA. Deletions cut 4 bases from V and 0 bases from J, with 17 bases between. The CDR3 contains 17 residues. CDR3 in DNA: TGTGCCAGCAGCTGGAGGCGGCGGACCACTAGCACAGATACGCAGTATTTT. Translation gives CASSWRRRTTSTDTQYF.

In its sample, this clonotype was seen many times. This chain links TRBV7-3 with TRBJ2-2; 8 positions match TRBD2. V lost 5 bases to trimming and J lost 3 bases; unmatched junction nucleotides: 8. CDR1 and CDR2 (germline): SGHTA, FQGTGA. The CDR3 is 16 residues long. The CDR3: CASSLERGTYTGELFF. The CDR3, as DNA: TGTGCCAGCAGCCTCGAGCGGGGGACCTACACCGGGGAGCTGTTTTTT. The entire variable domain, with the rest obtained from reference TRBV7-3 and TRBJ2-2, is as follows: GAGVSQTPSNKVTEKGKYVELRCDPISGHTALYWYRQSLGQGPEFLIYFQGTGAADDSGLPNDRFFAVRPEGSVSTLKIQRTERGDSAVYLCASSLERGTYTGELFFGEGSRLTVL.

This clonotype was recorded many times. This sequence joins TRBV5-1 and TRBJ2-1; D assignment may be TRBD1 or TRBD2 (5 bases each). V lost 0 bases, J lost 7 bases, and 17 bases lay in between. The CDR3 is 16 residues long. Per germline, CDR1 SGHRS and CDR2 YFSETQ. The CDR3 spells CASSLGGRESLNEQFF. The CDR3 bases are TGCGCCAGCAGCTTGGGGGGCAGGGAGAGTTTGAATGAGCAGTTCTTC.

A few counts support this clonotype. The gene calls are TRBV5-6 and TRBJ2-7; 8 bases align to TRBD1. Germline-derived CDR1 and CDR2 are SGHDT and YYEEEE. CDR3 size: 15 residues. V lost 2 bases, J lost 6 bases, and 10 bases stayed unmatched. The CDR3 DNA follows: TGTGCCAGCAGCTTCCGGACAGGGTTAAGTGGCGAGCAGTACGTC. Protein product: CASSFRTGLSGEQYV.

This clonotype was observed at least ten times. This chain joins TRBV7-2 and TRBJ2-1; 9 nucleotides match TRBD2. The germline gives CDR1 SGHTA, CDR2 FQGNSA. This CDR3 spans 13 amino acids. V shed 3 bases, J shed 9 bases, and the junction held 3 bases outside the gene matches. The DNA for the CDR3 is TGTGCCAGCAGCTTGAGTAGCGGGGGTGAGCAGTTCTTC. It translates to CASSLSSGGEQFF.

The table lists this clonotype with many counts. The chain couples TRBV7-2 to TRBJ2-2; D perhaps matches TRBD2 (5 bases). Trimming removed 8 bases from V and 5 bases from J, with 12 bases in between. Germline loops: CDR1 SGHTA, CDR2 FQGNSA. This CDR3 region has 13 residues. The CDR3 is CASGPSGTGELFF. CDR3 nucleotides: TGTGCCAGCGGCCCATCGGGGACCGGGGAGCTGTTTTTT.

Concerning this clonotype: A much larger clone differs from this one at a single base, so this may be a read error. CDR3 in DNA: TGCAGTGCCAGCCCCAGACCAGAGACTTATGGCTACACCTTC. The encoded protein is CSASPRPETYGYTF. The rearrangement joins TRBV20-1 to TRBJ1-2; D remains ambiguous. V was cut by 6 bases and J by 5 bases, with 19 bases left in between. Germline-derived CDR1 and CDR2 are DFQATT and SNEGSKA (reference sequence). The CDR3 covers 14 residues.

This clonotype appeared many times. The chain links TRBV12-3 or TRBV12-4 to TRBJ1-5; 8 bases agree with TRBD1. V lost 9 bases and J lost 11; bases outside the gene matches: 15. This CDR3 contains 14 residues. In nucleotides, the CDR3 is TGTGCCAGTAAGGACAGGGTCACCACCTCGACCCAGCATTTT. Amino acid sequence: CASKDRVTTSTQHF.

In the case of this clonotype: A much larger clone differs by one base, so this may be a read error. The chain recombines TRBV28 with TRBJ1-1; D is possibly TRBD1 (5 bases). The CDR3 totals 12 residues. Germline values: CDR1 MDHEN, CDR2 SYDVKM. The CDR3 loop reads CASTKGLTEAYF. For the CDR3, the DNA is TGTGCCAGCACGAAGGGGTTGACTGAAGCTTACTTT.

This clonotype was seen ten or more times. J is TRBJ1-5 and V is TRBV6-2 or TRBV6-3; D is unresolved. From germline, CDR1 is MNHEY and CDR2 SVGEGT. The CDR3 has 15 amino acids. Trimming removed 1 base from V and 3 bases from J, with 10 bases in between. CDR3: CASSYYTALNQPQHF. CDR3 coding DNA: TGTGCCAGCAGTTACTACACTGCGCTCAATCAGCCCCAGCATTTT.

This clonotype showed up many times. The chain combines TRBV25-1 with TRBJ1-6; weak D call: TRBD1 (6 bases). The V end lost 5 bases, the J end lost 6 bases, and 14 bases lay between the germline ends. The CDR3 runs to 15 residues. Germline assignment: CDR1 MGHDK and CDR2 SYGVNS. The CDR3 bases are TGTGCCAGCAGTCCCGGACAGCGAAGTAATTCACCCCTCCACTTT. Amino acid sequence: CASSPGQRSNSPLHF.

In this sample, this clonotype turned up many times. The chain uses TRBV29-1 and TRBJ2-7, with D perhaps TRBD1 or TRBD2 (8 bases each). Germline-derived CDR1 and CDR2 are SQVTM and ANQGSEA. This CDR3 region has 17 residues. Trimming cost V 6 bases and J 5 bases, with 29 bases left between them. The chain's CDR3 is CSVQGVATGGPRNEQYF. Written as DNA, the CDR3 is TGCAGCGTACAGGGGGTCGCTACGGGGGGGCCTAGGAACGAGCAGTACTTC.

The gene calls are TRBV5-4 and TRBJ1-2; D possibly corresponds to TRBD1 (6 bases). Trimming shortened V by 0 bases and J by 4 bases, and 13 bases separated the two germline ends. The CDR3 has 15 residues. Germline V CDR1 and CDR2: SGHNT, YYREEE (reference sequence). In DNA, the CDR3 is TGTGCCAGCAGCTTGGACCATACAGGGTCCTATGGCTACACCTTC. Its protein is CASSLDHTGSYGYTF. The full variable domain, in which reference TRBV5-4 and TRBJ1-2 provide the parts outside the CDR3, is ETGVTQSPTHLIKTRGQQVTLRCSSQSGHNTVSWYQQALGQGPQFIFQYYREEENGRGNFPPRFSGLQFPNYSSELNVNALELDDSALYLCASSLDHTGSYGYTFGSGTRLTVV.

This clonotype was counted at least ten times. V is TRBV20-1 and J is TRBJ2-4, with 10 bases identical to TRBD1. In germline, CDR1 is DFQATT, CDR2 SNEGSKA (reference sequence). CDR3 length equals 18 residues. V trimming: 5 bases; J trimming: 0 bases; junction bases outside the gene matches: 13. This CDR3 reads CSAQNPGQGNGAKNIQYF. The CDR3 DNA sequence: TGCAGTGCTCAAAACCCGGGACAGGGGAACGGAGCCAAAAACATTCAGTACTTC.

This clonotype was seen repeatedly, ten times or more. The chain carries TRBV20-1 and TRBJ1-2, with 9 bases matching TRBD1. The germline V gene has CDR1 DFQATT and CDR2 SNEGSKA (reference sequence). The CDR3 runs to 16 residues. The ends lost 1 base at V and 4 bases at J; junction bases unmatched: 10. The CDR3 sequence is CSARGNTGGRGYGYTF. CDR3 DNA sequence: TGCAGTGCTAGAGGGAATACAGGGGGCAGGGGCTATGGCTACACCTTC.

Ten or more counts support this clonotype. The rearrangement links TRBV5-6 to TRBJ1-1, with D hard to call. Germline V gene sequence: CDR1 SGHDT, CDR2 YYEEEE. CDR3 length: 12 amino acids. Trimming pared 6 bases from V and 4 bases from J, leaving 10 bases between. This chain's CDR3 is CASTRGSTEAFF. CDR3 nucleotide sequence: TGTGCCAGCACGAGAGGGAGCACTGAAGCTTTCTTT.

This clonotype appeared many times. This chain connects TRBV12-3 or TRBV12-4 to TRBJ2-1, with D unclear. This CDR3 has 15 amino acids. The V and J ends lost 5 bases and 12 bases respectively, with 23 bases between them. DNA for the CDR3: TGTGCCAGCAGTCTCCCGACATACCCCCCCGTAGGGCAGTTCTTC. Protein product: CASSLPTYPPVGQFF.

This clonotype was recorded a few times. This chain joins TRBV7-9 and TRBJ2-6; 7 nucleotides match TRBD1. CDR1 is SEHNR, CDR2 FQNEAQ, per germline (reference sequence). Unmatched junction bases numbered 14, after V lost 5 bases and J lost 1 base. The CDR3 is made up of 19 amino acids. DNA for the CDR3: TGTGCCAGCAGCGACCACTCTGGGACAGATACTTCTGGGGCCAACGTCCTGACTTTC. This codes for CASSDHSGTDTSGANVLTF.